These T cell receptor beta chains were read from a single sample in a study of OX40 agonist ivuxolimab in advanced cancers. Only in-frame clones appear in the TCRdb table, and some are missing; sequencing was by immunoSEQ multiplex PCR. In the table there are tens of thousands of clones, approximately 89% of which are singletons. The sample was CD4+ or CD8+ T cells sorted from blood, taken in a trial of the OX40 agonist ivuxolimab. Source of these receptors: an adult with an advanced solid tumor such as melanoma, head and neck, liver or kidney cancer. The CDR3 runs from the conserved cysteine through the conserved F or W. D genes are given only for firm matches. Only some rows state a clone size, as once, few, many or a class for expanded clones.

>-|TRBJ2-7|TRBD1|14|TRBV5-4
TGTGCCAGCACCAACCGGGACAGGGGGCACGAGCAGTACTTC
CASTNRDRGHEQYF
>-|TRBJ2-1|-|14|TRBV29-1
TGCAGCGTTGATCTCGCGGGGATGTACAATGAGCAGTTCTTC
CSVDLAGMYNEQFF
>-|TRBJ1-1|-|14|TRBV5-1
TGCGCCAGCAGCTTGTTACAGGGCGGCACTGAAGCTTTCTTT
CASSLLQGGTEAFF
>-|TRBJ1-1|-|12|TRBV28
TGTGCCAGCAGAAATCCGTACACTGAAGCTTTCTTT
CASRNPYTEAFF
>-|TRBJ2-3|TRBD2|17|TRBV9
TGTGCCAGCAGTCCCGGGACTAGCGGGGGAAGCACAGATACGCAGTATTTT
CASSPGTSGGSTDTQYF
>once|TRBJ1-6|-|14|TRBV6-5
TGTGCCAGCAGCCTCGGACAGCATAATTCACCCCTCCACTTT
CASSLGQHNSPLHF
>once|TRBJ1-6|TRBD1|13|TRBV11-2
TGTGCCAGCAGCTTAACAGGGGTCTCACCCCTCCACTTT
CASSLTGVSPLHF
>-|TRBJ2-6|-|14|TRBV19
TGTGCCAGCGAAGCAATCTCTGGGGCCAACGTCCTGACTTTC
CASEAISGANVLTF
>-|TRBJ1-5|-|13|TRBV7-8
TGTGCCAGCAGGGGTAGTGAATATCAGCCCCAGCATTTT
CASRGSEYQPQHF
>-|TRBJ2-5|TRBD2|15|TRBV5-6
TGTGCCAGCAGCCCCGTGGGCGCGGGAGAGGAGACCCAGTACTTC
CASSPVGAGEETQYF
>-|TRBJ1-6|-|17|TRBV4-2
TGTGCCAGCAGTCAAAGGCAGCAGGGCTACGACCGCATCCCCCTCCACTTT
CASSQRQQGYDRIPLHF
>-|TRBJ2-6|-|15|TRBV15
TGTGCCACCAGCAGAGCCGGACCCGGGGCCAACGTCCTGACTTTC
CATSRAGPGANVLTF
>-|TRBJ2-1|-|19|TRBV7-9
TGTGCCAGCAGCCCCTCCATAATGGGCGCCTTAAAGTACTACAATGAGCAGTTCTTC
CASSPSIMGALKYYNEQFF
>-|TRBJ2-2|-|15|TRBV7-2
TGTGCCAGCAGCTTCTCTCCGGGATTAACCGGGGAGCTGTTTTTT
CASSFSPGLTGELFF
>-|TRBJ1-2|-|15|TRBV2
TGTGCCAGCAGTGACAACCCAGGGACGAACTATGGCTACACCTTC
CASSDNPGTNYGYTF
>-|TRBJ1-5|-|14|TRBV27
TGTGCCAGCAGTTTCCGCAGGGGAATTCAGCCCCAGCATTTT
CASSFRRGIQPQHF
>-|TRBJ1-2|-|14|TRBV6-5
TGTGCCAGCAAAACCGGGACAACCGAGAATGGCTACACCTTC
CASKTGTTENGYTF
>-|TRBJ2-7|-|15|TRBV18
TGTGCCAGCTCCCCCCCGGCCCATCGGAGCTACGAGCAGTACTTC
CASSPPAHRSYEQYF
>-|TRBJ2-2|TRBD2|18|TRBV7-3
TGTGCCAGCAGCCCATGGGTACTAGCGGGAGGGAACACCGGGGAGCTGTTTTTT
CASSPWVLAGGNTGELFF
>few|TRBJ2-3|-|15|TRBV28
TGTGCCAGCAGTTTGGGGGGGGCTAGCACAGATACGCAGTATTTT
CASSLGGASTDTQYF
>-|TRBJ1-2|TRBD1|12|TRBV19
TGTGCCAGTAGTACCGGACAGGCTGGCTACACCTTC
CASSTGQAGYTF
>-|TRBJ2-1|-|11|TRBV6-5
TGTGCCAGCAGTTACTCAAGGGAGCAGTTCTTC
CASSYSREQFF
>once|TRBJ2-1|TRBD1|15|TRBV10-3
TGTGCCATCAGTGGGTCACAGGACAGGGACAATGAGCAGTTCTTC
CAISGSQDRDNEQFF
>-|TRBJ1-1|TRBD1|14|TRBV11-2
TGTGCCAGCAGCGCAAACAGGGGGTCCACTGAAGCTTTCTTT
CASSANRGSTEAFF
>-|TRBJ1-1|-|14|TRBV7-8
TGTGCCAGCAGACCCAATCTCGGGAACACTGAAGCTTTCTTT
CASRPNLGNTEAFF
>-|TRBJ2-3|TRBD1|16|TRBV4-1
TGCGCCAGCAGCCAAATGACAGGGGGCAGGACAGATACGCAGTATTTT
CASSQMTGGRTDTQYF
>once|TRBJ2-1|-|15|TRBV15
TGTGCCACCAGCAGAACACCGAGCTCCTACAATGAGCAGTTCTTC
CATSRTPSSYNEQFF
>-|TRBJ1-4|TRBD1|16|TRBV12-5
TGTGCTAGTGCCGTCACTACAGGGGCCCGGGGGGAAAAACTGTTTTTT
CASAVTTGARGEKLFF
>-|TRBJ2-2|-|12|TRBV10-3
TGTGCCATCAGTGACCAGGGCGGGGAGCTGTTTTTT
CAISDQGGELFF
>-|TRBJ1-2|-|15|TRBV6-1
TGTGCCAGTTCAGACAGCTCATTCCTTTCTTATGGCTACACCTTC
CASSDSSFLSYGYTF
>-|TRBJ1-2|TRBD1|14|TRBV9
TGTGCCAGCAGCGTACGGGACAGGGCGAGCGGCTACACCTTC
CASSVRDRASGYTF
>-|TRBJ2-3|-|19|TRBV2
TGTGCCAGCAGTGAAGTGGCCCTCCCCCTGCAGTCTAGCACAGATACGCAGTATTTT
CASSEVALPLQSSTDTQYF
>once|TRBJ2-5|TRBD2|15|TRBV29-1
TGCAGCGTTGGGGAGGGGCTACCCTCCCAAGAGACCCAGTACTTC
CSVGEGLPSQETQYF
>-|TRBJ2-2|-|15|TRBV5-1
TGCGCCAGCAGCTCGGACGGCGCGAACACCGGGGAGCTGTTTTTT
CASSSDGANTGELFF
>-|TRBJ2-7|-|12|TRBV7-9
TGTGCCAGCGGCACAGGCCCCTACGAGCAGTACTTC
CASGTGPYEQYF
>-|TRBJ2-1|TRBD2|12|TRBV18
TGTGCCAGCTTAAAAGCGGGAGATGAGCAGTTCTTC
CASLKAGDEQFF
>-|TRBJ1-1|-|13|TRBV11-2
TGTGCCAGCAGCTTAGGAGTGGGCACTGAAGCTTTCTTT
CASSLGVGTEAFF
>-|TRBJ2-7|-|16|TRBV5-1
TGCGCCAGCAGCTTGGCCGAGCATGTCAGCACCTACGAGCAGTACTTC
CASSLAEHVSTYEQYF
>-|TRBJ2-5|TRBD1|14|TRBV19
TGTGCCAGTAGACCGAGGACAGGGATCGAGACCCAGTACTTC
CASRPRTGIETQYF
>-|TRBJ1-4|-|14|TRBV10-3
TGTGCCATCAGGGCAGGGGAGGGGAATGAAAAACTGTTTTTT
CAIRAGEGNEKLFF
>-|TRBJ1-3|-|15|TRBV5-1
TGCGCCAGCAGCTTGGACAGGCCCTCTGGAAACACCATATATTTT
CASSLDRPSGNTIYF
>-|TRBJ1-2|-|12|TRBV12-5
TGTGCTAGTGGTTTGATCTCGACGGACCGGACCTTC
CASGLISTDRTF
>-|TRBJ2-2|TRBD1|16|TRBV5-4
TGTGCCAGCAGCCAGGGGGCGGGACAGGGTGTCGGGGAGCTGTTTTTT
CASSQGAGQGVGELFF
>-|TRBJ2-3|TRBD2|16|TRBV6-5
TGTGCCAGCAGTTACTCGGGCGGGAGGGTACCAGATACGCAGTATTTT
CASSYSGGRVPDTQYF
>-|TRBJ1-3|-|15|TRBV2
TGTGCCAGCAGTGCGACGGCAGACTCTGGAAACACCATATATTTT
CASSATADSGNTIYF